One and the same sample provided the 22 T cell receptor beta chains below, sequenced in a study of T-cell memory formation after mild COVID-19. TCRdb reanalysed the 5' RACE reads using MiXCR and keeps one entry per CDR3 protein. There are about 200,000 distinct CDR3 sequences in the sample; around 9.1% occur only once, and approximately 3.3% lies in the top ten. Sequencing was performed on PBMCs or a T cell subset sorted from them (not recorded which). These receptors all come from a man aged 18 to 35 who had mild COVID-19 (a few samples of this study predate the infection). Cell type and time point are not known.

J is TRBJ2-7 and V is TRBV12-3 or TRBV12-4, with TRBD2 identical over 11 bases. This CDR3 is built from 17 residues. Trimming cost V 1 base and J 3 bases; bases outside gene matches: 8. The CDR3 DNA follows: TGTGCCAGCAGTTTAGATCGGGCTAGCGGGGGGAACTACGAGCAGTACTTC. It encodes CASSLDRASGGNYEQYF.

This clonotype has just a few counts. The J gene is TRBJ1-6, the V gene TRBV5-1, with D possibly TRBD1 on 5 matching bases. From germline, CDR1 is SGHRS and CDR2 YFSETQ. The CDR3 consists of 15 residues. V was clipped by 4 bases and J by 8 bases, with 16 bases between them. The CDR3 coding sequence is TGCGCCAGCAGCCCGGGGACGGGGAGAGATTCACCCCTCCACTTT. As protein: CASSPGTGRDSPLHF.

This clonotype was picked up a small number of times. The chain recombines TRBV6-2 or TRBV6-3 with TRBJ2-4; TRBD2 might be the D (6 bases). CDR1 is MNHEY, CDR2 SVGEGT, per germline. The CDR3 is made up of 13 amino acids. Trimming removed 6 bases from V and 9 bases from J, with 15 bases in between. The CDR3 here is CASRAWGAGIQYF. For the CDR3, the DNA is TGTGCCAGCAGGGCCTGGGGAGCGGGCATTCAGTACTTC.

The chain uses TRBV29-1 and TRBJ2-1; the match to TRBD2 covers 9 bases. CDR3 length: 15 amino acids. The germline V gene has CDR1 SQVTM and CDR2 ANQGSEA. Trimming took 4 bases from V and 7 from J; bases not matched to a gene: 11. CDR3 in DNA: TGCAGCGTTGTCCGTCGGCGGGGGGGCGTGAATGAGCAGTTCTTC. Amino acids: CSVVRRRGGVNEQFF.

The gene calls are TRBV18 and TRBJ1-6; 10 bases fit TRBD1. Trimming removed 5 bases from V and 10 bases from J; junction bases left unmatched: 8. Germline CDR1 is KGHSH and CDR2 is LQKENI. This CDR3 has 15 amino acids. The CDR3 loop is CASSFFGQGESPLHF. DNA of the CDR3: TGTGCCAGCTCATTTTTCGGACAGGGGGAGTCACCCCTCCACTTT.

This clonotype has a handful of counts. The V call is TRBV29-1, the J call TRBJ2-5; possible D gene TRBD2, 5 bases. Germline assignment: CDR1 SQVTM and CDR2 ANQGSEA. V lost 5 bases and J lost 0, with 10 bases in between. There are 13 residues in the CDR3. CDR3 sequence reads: CSVRGFYQETQYF. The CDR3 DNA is TGCAGCGTTCGGGGATTCTACCAAGAGACCCAGTACTTC.

The CDR3 loop is CASSLEDSQTQYF. The CDR3 bases are TGCGCCAGCAGCTTGGAAGACAGTCAGACCCAGTACTTC. The chain uses TRBV5-1 and TRBJ2-5; TRBD1 is a possible D gene (5 bases). The CDR3 is 13 amino acids. Germline V gene data show CDR1 as SGHRS and CDR2 as YFSETQ. V was trimmed by 0 bases and J by 6 bases, leaving 9 bases between them. Drawing the rest from reference TRBV5-1 and TRBJ2-5, the complete variable domain is KAGVTQTPRYLIKTRGQQVTLSCSPISGHRSVSWYQQTPGQGLQFLFEYFSETQRNKGNFPGRFSGRQFSNSRSEMNVSTLELGDSALYLCASSLEDSQTQYFGPGTRLLVL.

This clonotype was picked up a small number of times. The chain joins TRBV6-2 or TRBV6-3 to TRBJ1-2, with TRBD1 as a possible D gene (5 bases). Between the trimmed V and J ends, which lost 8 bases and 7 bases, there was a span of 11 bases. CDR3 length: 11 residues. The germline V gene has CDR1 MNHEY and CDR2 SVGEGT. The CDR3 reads CASAAGSGYTF. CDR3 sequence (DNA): TGTGCCAGCGCGGCAGGGAGTGGCTACACCTTC.

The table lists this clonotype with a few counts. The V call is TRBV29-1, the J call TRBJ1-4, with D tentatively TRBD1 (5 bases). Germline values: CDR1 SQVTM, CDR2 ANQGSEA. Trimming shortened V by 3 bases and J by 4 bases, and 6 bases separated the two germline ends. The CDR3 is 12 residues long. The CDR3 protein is CSVDGGNEKLFF. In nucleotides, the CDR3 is TGCAGCGTTGACGGGGGTAATGAAAAACTGTTTTTT.

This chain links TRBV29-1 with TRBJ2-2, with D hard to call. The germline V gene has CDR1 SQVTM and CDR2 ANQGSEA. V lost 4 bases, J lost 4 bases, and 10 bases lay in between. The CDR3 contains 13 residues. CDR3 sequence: CSVVGRFTGELFF. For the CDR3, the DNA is TGCAGCGTTGTGGGCCGATTCACCGGGGAGCTGTTTTTT.

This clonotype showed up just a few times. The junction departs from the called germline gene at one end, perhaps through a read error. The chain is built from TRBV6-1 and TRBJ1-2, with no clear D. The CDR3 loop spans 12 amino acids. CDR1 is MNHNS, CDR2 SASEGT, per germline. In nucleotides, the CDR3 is TGTGCCAGCAGTGAAGCGAACCCCAGCCCCGCCTTC. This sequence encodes CASSEANPSPAF.

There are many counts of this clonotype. For the CDR3, the DNA is TGTGCCAGCAGCTTAGCCGGGGGGGATCGGGAGGAATTCTTT. It is translated as CASSLAGGDREEFF. V gene TRBV7-2 combines with J gene TRBJ1-1; D possibly corresponds to TRBD1 (5 bases). Per germline, CDR1 SGHTA and CDR2 FQGNSA. This CDR3 is 14 amino acids long. Trimming took 0 bases from V and 14 from J, leaving 19 bases between them.

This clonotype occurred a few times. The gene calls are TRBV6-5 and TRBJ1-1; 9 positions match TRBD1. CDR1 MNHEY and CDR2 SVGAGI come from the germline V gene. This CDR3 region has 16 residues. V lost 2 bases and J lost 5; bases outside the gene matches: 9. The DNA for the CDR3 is TGTGCCAGCAGTTACCTGACAGGGGGAGAAGGGACTGAAGCTTTCTTT. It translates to CASSYLTGGEGTEAFF.

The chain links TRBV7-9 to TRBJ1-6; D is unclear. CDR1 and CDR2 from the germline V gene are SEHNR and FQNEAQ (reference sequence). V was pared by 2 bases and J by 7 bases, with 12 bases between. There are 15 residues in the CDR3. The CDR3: CASSLLGLVNSPLHF. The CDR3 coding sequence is TGTGCCAGCAGCTTATTAGGGCTGGTGAATTCACCCCTCCACTTT.

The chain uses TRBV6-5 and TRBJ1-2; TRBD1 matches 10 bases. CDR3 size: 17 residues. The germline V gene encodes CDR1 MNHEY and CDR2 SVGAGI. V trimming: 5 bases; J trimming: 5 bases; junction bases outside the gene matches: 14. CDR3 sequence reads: CASSHMKTGGAYYGYTF. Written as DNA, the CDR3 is TGTGCCAGCAGTCACATGAAGACAGGGGGCGCCTATTATGGCTACACCTTC.

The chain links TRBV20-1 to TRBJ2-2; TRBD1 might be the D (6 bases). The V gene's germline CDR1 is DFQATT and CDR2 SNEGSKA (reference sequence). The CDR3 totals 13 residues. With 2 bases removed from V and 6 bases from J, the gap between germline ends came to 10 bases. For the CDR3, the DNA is TGCAGTGCTAGACGCCAGGGGTCCGGGGAGCTGTTTTTT. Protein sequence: CSARRQGSGELFF.

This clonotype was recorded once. The CDR3 DNA sequence: TGTGCCAGCAGGCGGACAGGGGGAAATGAAGCTTTCTTT. Protein: CASRRTGGNEAFF. The chain links TRBV14 to TRBJ1-1; TRBD1 matches 10 bases. The V gene's germline CDR1 is SGHDN and CDR2 FVKESK. The J segment lost 7 bases and the V segment lost 6 bases, leaving 5 bases of the junction unmatched. CDR3 length: 13 residues.

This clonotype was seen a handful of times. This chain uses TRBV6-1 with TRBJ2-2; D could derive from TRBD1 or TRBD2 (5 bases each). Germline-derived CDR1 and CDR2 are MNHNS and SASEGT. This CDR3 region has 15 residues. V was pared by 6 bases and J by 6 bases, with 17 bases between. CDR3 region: CASSHGTPRAGELFF. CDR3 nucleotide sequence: TGTGCCAGCAGCCACGGGACCCCCCGGGCCGGGGAGCTGTTTTTT.

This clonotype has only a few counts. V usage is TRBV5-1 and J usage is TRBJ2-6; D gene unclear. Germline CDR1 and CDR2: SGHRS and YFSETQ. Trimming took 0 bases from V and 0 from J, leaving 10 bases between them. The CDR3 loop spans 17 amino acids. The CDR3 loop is CASSLGSLSSGANVLTF. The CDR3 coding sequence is TGCGCCAGCAGCTTGGGCTCCCTTAGCTCTGGGGCCAACGTCCTGACTTTC. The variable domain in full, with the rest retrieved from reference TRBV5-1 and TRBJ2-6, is KAGVTQTPRYLIKTRGQQVTLSCSPISGHRSVSWYQQTPGQGLQFLFEYFSETQRNKGNFPGRFSGRQFSNSRSEMNVSTLELGDSALYLCASSLGSLSSGANVLTFGAGSRLTVL.

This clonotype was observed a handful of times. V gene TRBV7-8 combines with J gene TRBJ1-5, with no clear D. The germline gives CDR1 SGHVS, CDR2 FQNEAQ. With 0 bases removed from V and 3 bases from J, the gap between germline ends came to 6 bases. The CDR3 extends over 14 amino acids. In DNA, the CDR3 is TGTGCCAGCAGCTTAGCGGAGCACAATCAGCCCCAGCATTTT. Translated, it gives CASSLAEHNQPQHF.

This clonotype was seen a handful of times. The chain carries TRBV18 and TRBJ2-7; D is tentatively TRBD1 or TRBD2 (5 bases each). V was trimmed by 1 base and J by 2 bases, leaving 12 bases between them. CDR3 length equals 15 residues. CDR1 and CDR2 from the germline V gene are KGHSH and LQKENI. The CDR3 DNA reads TGTGCCAGCTCACCACTTCTAGTGGGACCCTACGAGCAGTACTTC. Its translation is CASSPLLVGPYEQYF.

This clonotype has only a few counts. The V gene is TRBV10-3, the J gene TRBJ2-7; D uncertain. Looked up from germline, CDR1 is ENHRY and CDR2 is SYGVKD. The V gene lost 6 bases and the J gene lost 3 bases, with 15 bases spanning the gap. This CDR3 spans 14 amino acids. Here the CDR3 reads CAISRASTLYEQYF. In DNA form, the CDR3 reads TGTGCCATCAGCCGGGCAAGTACTCTCTACGAGCAGTACTTC.